The clone carrying this TCR beta chain appeared once. The data are from a study of T cell responses to AZD1222 COVID-19 vaccine. This CDR3 contains 12 residues. Germline V gene lookup returns CDR1 MDHEN and CDR2 SYDVKM. Trimming cost V 10 bases and J 6 bases, with 15 bases left between them. This table comes from immunoSEQ multiplex PCR, and its TCRdb copy is limited to in-frame clones, with some not included. Of some 120,000 clones listed, roughly 87% are singletons. The TCR comes from an adult in good health. The chain employs TRBV28 and TRBJ1-2; tentative D call: TRBD1 (5 bases). Specimen: peripheral blood, collected on day 0 of AZD1222 vaccination. CDR3 residues: CANDREVDGYTF. The CDR3 bases are TGTGCCAACGACAGAGAGGTTGATGGCTACACCTTC.